The present T cell receptor (beta chain) was sequenced within a study of OX40 agonist ivuxolimab in advanced cancers. CDR1 and CDR2 from the germline V gene are SGHTA and FQGNSA. Trimming took off 3 bases at V and 5 bases at J, with 16 bases between the two ends. The CDR3 contains 15 residues. Sequenced by immunoSEQ multiplex PCR; TCRdb stores in-frame clones only, minus some. The table has about 68,000 clones, about 83% seen once. The chain has TRBV7-2 and TRBJ1-2; the D gene is possibly TRBD1 (5 bases). This sequence originates from an adult with an advanced solid tumor such as melanoma, head and neck, liver or kidney cancer. This specimen consisted of CD4+ or CD8+ T cells sorted from blood, obtained in a trial of the OX40 agonist ivuxolimab. CDR3 protein: CASSFDSSLGYGYTF. The CDR3 DNA follows: TGTGCCAGCAGCTTCGACAGTTCCCTAGGTTATGGCTACACCTTC.